This T cell receptor beta chain was recovered during a study of beta chain features in type 1 diabetes. Study results and caveats: There was a moderate but significant shortening of TCRB CDR3s in all four CD4+ subsets of Type 1 diabetes patients.

With regard to this clone: What it binds is unknown.

Losses at the gene ends were 6 bases for V and 9 bases for J; bases not matched to a gene: 7. The CDR3 extends over 15 amino acids. Germline V gene lookup returns CDR1 MGHRA and CDR2 YSYEKL. Reverse transcribing all isolated RNA meant expressed TCRB transcripts were sequenced. Repertoires were generated with immunoSEQ multiplex PCR, while TCRdb's copy carries only in-frame clones and drops some. This table holds 240,000 or so clones, roughly 22% found once. The chain carries TRBV4-1 and TRBJ2-1, with 14 bases that match TRBD2. The sample consisted of naive CD4+ T cells from blood. This sequence originates from a woman aged 40-49 years with type 1 diabetes. This CDR3 is CASRLTSGGALEQFF. CDR3 sequence (DNA): TGCGCCAGCAGGCTGACTAGCGGGGGGGCCCTTGAGCAGTTCTTC.